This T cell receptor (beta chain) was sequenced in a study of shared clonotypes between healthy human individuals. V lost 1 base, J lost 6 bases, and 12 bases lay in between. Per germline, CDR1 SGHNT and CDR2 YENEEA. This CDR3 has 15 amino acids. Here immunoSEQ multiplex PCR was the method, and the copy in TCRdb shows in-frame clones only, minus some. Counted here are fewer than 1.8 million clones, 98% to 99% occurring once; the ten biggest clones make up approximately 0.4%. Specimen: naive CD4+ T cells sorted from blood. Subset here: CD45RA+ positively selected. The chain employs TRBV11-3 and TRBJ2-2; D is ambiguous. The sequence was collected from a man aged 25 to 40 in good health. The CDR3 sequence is CASSLGQPGAGELFF. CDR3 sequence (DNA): TGTGCCAGCAGCTTAGGACAACCTGGGGCCGGGGAGCTGTTTTTT.